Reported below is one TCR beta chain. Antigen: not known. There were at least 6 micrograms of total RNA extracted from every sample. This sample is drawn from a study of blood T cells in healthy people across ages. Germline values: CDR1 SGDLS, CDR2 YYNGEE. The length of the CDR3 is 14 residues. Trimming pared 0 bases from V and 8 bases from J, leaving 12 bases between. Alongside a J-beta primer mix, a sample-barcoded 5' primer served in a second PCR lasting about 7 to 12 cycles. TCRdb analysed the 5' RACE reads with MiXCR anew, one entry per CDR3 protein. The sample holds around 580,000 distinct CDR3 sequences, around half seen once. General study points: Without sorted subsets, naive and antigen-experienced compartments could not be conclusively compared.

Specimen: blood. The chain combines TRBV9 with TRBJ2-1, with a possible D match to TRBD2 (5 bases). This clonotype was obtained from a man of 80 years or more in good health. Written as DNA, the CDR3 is TGTGCCAGCAGCGTAGAGCTAGCTAACGATGAGCAGTTCTTC. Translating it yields CASSVELANDEQFF.